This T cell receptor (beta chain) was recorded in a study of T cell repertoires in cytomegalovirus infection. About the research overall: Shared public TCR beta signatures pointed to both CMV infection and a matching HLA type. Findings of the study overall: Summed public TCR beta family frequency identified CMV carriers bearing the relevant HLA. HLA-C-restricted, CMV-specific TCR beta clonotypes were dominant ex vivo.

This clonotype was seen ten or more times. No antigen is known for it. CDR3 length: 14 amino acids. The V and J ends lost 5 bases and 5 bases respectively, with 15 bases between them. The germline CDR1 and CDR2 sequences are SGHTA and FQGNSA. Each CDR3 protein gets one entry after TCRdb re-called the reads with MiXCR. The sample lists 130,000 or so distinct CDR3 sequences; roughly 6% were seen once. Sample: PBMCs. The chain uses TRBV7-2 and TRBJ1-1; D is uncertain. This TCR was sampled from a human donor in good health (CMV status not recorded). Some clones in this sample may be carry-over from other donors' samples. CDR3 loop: CASSPRWLGTEAFF. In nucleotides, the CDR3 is TGTGCCAGCAGCCCCCGGTGGTTAGGGACTGAAGCTTTCTTT.